This TCR beta chain was identified in a study of blood T cell repertoires in COVID-19. Study at large: Sources were T cells, B-cell-depleted T cells, or PBMCs; the material itself was cDNA or gDNA.

Only one count was recorded for this clone. With a much larger clone just one base away, this may be a read error. Enrolled through a virtual design, the participants were between roughly 18 and 95 years of age and came from approximately 25 US areas. Donors of Cohort 3 who recovered were those that had two negative PCRs, clearance, or symptom resolution. Trimming pared 6 bases from V and 1 base from J, leaving 6 bases between. The germline CDR1 and CDR2 sequences are GTSNPN and SVGIG (reference sequence). The CDR3 runs 11 residues. Original methodology: How many nucleated cells were present was estimated from reference gene primer amplification. TCRdb's copy holds only in-frame clones and misses some; the assay was immunoSEQ multiplex PCR. The V and J calls and the clone size are those of that table, but D and trimming were determined from the DNA. The data hold 130,000 to 150,000 clones, with around four fifths observed a single time.

Sequencing input: PBMCs or T cells enriched from blood (not recorded which). This receptor was obtained from a woman in her forties who had recovered from COVID-19. The chain links TRBV30 to TRBJ1-1; the D is unclear. The CDR3 region is CACERNTEAFF. CDR3 nucleotides: TGTGCCTGCGAGAGGAACACTGAAGCTTTCTTT.